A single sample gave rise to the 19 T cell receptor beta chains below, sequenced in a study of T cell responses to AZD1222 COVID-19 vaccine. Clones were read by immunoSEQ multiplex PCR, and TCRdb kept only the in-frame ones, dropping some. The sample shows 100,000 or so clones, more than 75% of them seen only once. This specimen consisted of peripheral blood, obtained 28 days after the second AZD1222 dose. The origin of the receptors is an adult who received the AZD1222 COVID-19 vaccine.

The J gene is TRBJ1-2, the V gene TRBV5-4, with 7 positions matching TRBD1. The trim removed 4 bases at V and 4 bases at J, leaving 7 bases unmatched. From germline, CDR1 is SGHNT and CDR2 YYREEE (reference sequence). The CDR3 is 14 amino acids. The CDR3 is CASSQPGTVYGYTF. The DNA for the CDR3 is TGTGCCAGCAGCCAGCCCGGGACAGTCTATGGCTACACCTTC.

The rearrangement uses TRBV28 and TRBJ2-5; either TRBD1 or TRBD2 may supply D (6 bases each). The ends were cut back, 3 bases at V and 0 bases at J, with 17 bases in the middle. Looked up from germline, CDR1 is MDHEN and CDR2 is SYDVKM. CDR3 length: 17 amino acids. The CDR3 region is CASSLGGAADNQETQYF. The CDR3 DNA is TGTGCCAGCAGTTTGGGGGGCGCGGCGGACAACCAAGAGACCCAGTACTTC. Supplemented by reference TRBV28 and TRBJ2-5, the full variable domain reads DVKVTQSSRYLVKRTGEKVFLECVQDMDHENMFWYRQDPGLGLRLIYFSYDVKMKEKGDIPEGYSVSREKKERFSLILESASTNQTSMYLCASSLGGAADNQETQYFGPGTRLLVL.

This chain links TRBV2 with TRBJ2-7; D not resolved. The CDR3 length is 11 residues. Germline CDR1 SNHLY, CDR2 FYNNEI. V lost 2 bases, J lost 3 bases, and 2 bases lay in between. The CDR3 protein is CASSENYEQYF. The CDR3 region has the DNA TGTGCCAGCAGTGAAAACTACGAGCAGTACTTC.

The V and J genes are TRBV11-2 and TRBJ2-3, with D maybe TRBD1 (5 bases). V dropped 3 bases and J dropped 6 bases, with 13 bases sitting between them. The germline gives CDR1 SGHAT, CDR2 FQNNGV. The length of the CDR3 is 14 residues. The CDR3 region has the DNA TGTGCCAGCAGCTTGAGGAAGGGGTGGGATACGCAGTATTTT. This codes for CASSLRKGWDTQYF.

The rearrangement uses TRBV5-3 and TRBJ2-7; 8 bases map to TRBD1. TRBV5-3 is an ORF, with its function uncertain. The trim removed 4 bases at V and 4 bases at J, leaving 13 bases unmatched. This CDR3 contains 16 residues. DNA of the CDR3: TGTGCCAGAAGCGGTGACCTCCGGGACAGGTCTTACGAGCAGTACTTC. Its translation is CARSGDLRDRSYEQYF.

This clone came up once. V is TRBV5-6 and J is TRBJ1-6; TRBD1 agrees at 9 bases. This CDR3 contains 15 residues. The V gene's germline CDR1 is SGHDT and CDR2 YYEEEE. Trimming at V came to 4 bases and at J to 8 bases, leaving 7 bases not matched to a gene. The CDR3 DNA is TGTGCCAGCAGCCCAGCGGGACAGGGATATTCACCCCTCCACTTT. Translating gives CASSPAGQGYSPLHF.

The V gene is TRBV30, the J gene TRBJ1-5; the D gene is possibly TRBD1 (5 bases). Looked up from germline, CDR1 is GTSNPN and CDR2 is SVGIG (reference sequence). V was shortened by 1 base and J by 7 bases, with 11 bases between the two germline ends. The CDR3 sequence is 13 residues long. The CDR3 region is CAWSGDRDQPQHF. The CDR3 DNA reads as TGTGCCTGGAGTGGAGACAGAGACCAGCCCCAGCATTTT.

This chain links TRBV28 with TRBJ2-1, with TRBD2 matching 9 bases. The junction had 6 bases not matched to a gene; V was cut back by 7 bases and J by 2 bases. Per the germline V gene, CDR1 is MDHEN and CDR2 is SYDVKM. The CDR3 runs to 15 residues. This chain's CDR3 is CASNLAGRPYNEQFF. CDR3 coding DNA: TGTGCCAGCAACCTAGCGGGAAGACCCTACAATGAGCAGTTCTTC.

The CDR3 DNA is TGTGCCAGCAGCCTCGGGACAGGGAACTCCTACGAGCAGTACTTC. Protein sequence: CASSLGTGNSYEQYF. This chain connects TRBV9 to TRBJ2-7; 9 bases are a match to TRBD1. Trimming removed 4 bases from V and 0 bases from J; junction bases left unmatched: 5. The CDR3 is 15 amino acids. Germline lookup yields CDR1 SGDLS and CDR2 YYNGEE. Together with reference TRBV9 and TRBJ2-7, the CDR3 gives the full variable domain: DSGVTQTPKHLITATGQRVTLRCSPRSGDLSVYWYQQSLDQGLQFLIQYYNGEERAKGNILERFSAQQFPDLHSELNLSSLELGDSALYFCASSLGTGNSYEQYFGPGTRLTVT.

The CDR3 protein is CASSPQLVDTGELFF. For the CDR3, the DNA is TGCGCCAGCAGCCCCCAGCTAGTCGATACCGGGGAGCTGTTTTTT. This chain links TRBV5-1 with TRBJ2-2; D is unresolved. Germline V lookup: CDR1 SGHRS, CDR2 YFSETQ. The CDR3 extends over 15 amino acids. Between the trimmed V and J ends, which lost 4 bases and 5 bases, there was a span of 15 bases.

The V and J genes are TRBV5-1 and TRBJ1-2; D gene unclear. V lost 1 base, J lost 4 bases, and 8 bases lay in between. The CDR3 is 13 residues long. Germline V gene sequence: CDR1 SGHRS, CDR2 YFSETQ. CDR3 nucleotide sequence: TGCGCCAGCAGCTTGTCCCCGAGCTATGGCTACACCTTC. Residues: CASSLSPSYGYTF.

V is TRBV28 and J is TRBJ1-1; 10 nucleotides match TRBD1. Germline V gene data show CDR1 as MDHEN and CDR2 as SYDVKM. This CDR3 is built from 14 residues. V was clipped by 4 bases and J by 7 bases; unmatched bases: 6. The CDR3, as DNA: TGTGCCAGCAGTTCCCGGGACAGGGGAGGTGAAGCTTTCTTT. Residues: CASSSRDRGGEAFF.

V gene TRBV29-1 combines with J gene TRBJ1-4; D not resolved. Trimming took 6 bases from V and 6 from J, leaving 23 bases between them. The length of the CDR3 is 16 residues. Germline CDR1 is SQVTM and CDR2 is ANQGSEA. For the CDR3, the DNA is TGCAGCGTCCGCCGCGATTCAAGCTCCAGACATGAAAAACTGTTTTTT. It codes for CSVRRDSSSRHEKLFF.

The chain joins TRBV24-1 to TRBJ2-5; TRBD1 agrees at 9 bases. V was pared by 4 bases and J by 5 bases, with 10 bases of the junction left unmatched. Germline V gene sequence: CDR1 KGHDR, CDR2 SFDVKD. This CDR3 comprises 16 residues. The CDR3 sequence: CATSEPTGTGRETQYF. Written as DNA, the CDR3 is TGTGCCACCAGTGAGCCAACCGGGACAGGGAGGGAGACCCAGTACTTC.

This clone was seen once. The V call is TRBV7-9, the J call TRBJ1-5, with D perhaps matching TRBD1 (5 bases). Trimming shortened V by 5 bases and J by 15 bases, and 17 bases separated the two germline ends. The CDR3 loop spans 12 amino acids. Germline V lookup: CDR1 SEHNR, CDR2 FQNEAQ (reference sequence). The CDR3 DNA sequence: TGTGCCAGCAGCCTAGGGGAGGGAATTGGGCATTTT. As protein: CASSLGEGIGHF. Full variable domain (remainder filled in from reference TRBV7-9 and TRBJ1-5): DTGVSQNPRHKITKRGQNVTFRCDPISEHNRLYWYRQTLGQGPEFLTYFQNEAQLEKSRLLSDRFSAERPKGSFSTLEIQRTEQGDSAMYLCASSLGEGIGHFGDGTRLSIL.

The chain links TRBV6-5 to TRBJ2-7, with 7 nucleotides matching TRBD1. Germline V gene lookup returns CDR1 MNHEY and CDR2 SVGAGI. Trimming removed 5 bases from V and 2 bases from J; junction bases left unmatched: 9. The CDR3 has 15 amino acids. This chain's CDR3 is CASSRPPGTAYEQYF. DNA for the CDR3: TGTGCCAGCAGTAGACCCCCCGGGACAGCCTACGAGCAGTACTTC.

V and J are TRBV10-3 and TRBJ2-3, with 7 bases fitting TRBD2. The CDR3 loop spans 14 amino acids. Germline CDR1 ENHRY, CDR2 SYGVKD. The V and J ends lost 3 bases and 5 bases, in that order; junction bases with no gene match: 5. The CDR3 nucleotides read TGTGCCATCAGTGAAGCGGGACGCGGAGATACGCAGTATTTT. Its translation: CAISEAGRGDTQYF.

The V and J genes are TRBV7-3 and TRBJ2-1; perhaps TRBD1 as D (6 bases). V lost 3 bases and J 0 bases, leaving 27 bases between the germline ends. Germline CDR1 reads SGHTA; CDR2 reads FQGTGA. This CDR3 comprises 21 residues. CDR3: CASSFPGMTGGVTSSYNEQFF. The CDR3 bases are TGTGCCAGCAGCTTCCCTGGGATGACAGGCGGCGTAACTAGCTCCTACAATGAGCAGTTCTTC.

The CDR3 nucleotides read TGCAGCGTTGGGAGTGGGTACAATGAGCAGTTCTTC. Its translation: CSVGSGYNEQFF. The chain has TRBV29-1 and TRBJ2-1; D gene uncertain. The germline V and J ends were trimmed by 4 bases and 4 bases, with 8 bases remaining between them. The CDR3 extends over 12 amino acids. Germline values: CDR1 SQVTM, CDR2 ANQGSEA.